This TCR beta chain is from a study of metastatic and nonmetastatic thyroid tumors (dated by TCRdb to about 2020). Some background on the complete study: Repertoires from peripheral blood and from tumor or nodule tissue samples of malignant and benign thyroid patients were compared.

With regard to this clone: No antigen is known for it. Qualities for individual bases were not recorded, and no much larger clone is one base off.

From cysteine to phenylalanine, the CDR3 is 16 amino acids long. Only CDR3 DNA is held: 48 bases, read in frame from base 1. The V end loses 8 bases and the J end loses 2 bases, and a stretch of 21 bases separates them. The CDR1 and CDR2 encoded by the germline V gene are SNHLY and FYNNEI. None of the patients had been given any treatment before thyroid surgery. Using T-cell receptor beta sequencing, the researchers looked back retrospectively at clinical samples from patients, gathered between about 2011 and 2019. Receptor libraries were prepared by PCR. The reads were generated on an Illumina HiSeq 4000. High-throughput sequencing was used to profile the TCR beta-chain CDR3 region of each patient. Per the authors' processing: A classifier to discriminate distant-metastatic papillary thyroid cancer patients was built from CDR3 differences across clinicopathological groups. The Shannon index was used to measure repertoire diversity, and the Morisita-Horn index was used to measure how similar tumor and blood repertoires were. The raw public data were reprocessed by TCRdb itself: fastp quality trimming at Q25, MiXCR clonotype calling, in-frame beta chains only. TCRdb's processing, not the authors', yielded these V and J calls. This sample lists around 6,000 clones; about 27% were detected once. The ten largest clonotypes hold 20% of the sample.

Overall results and qualifications from the work: In both blood and tumor samples, malignant tumors were reported to have significantly higher TCR beta diversity than benign nodules.

The chain links TRBV2 with TRBJ1-2; TRBD1 is perhaps the D gene, given 5 matching bases. The sequenced sample was adjacent normal tissue. The sequence was collected from a female donor with papillary thyroid cancer or a benign thyroid nodule (not recorded which). Some clones in this sample may be carry-over from other donors' samples. The CDR3 corresponds to CASGRGWDGKNYGYTF. The DNA sequence is given as TGTGCCAGCGGACGGGGTTGGGACGGCAAGAACTATGGCTACACCTTC.